This T cell receptor (beta chain) came from a study of beta chain features in type 1 diabetes. Study context: Healthy donors and patients showed comparable age, gender and cell yields. Overall study results and limits: Any HLA-type effect on TCRB rearrangement remained unresolved here. Patients' naive, central memory and Treg TCRB repertoires seemed closer to one another than those of healthy donors. A moderate, significant TCRB CDR3 shortening appeared in type 1 diabetes across four CD4+ subsets.

This CDR3 is built from 15 residues. Per the germline V gene, CDR1 is KGHSH and CDR2 is LQKENI. The V gene lost 1 base and the J gene lost 2 bases, with 11 bases spanning the gap. cDNA synthesis used the whole RNA isolate, giving expressed TCRB sequences. Using immunoSEQ multiplex PCR, the repertoire was profiled, and TCRdb retains in-frame clones only, with some absent. The sample consists of 600,000 to 750,000 clones, around an eighth of them appearing once. In regard to this clone: Its cognate antigen is unknown.

The specimen was naive CD4+ T cells from blood. The clonotype comes from a man aged 25-40 years with type 1 diabetes. The chain links TRBV18 to TRBJ1-1, with D possibly TRBD1 on 5 matching bases. The DNA of the CDR3 is TGTGCCAGCTCACCACAACAGGAGACCAACACTGAAGCTTTCTTT. Its protein is CASSPQQETNTEAFF.